The 30 T cell receptor beta chains below all came from one sample that was sequenced in a study of CD8 T cells in ankylosing spondylitis. Their antigen targets remain unknown. TCRdb itself ran the 5' RACE reads through MiXCR, one entry per CDR3 protein. This sample has 450,000 or so distinct CDR3 sequences, with roughly a quarter found just once. Findings and caveats of the study: A motif in TCR beta, a set of 8 or 9 highly homologous variants, appeared characteristic of ankylosing spondylitis blood.

The sample comprised blood, either unsorted or a sorted T cell fraction (not recorded which). All receptors derive from a male donor with ankylosing spondylitis.

The chain carries TRBV7-7 and TRBJ2-2; D not resolved. The CDR3 is made up of 15 amino acids. From germline, CDR1 is SSHAT and CDR2 FNYEAQ (reference sequence). Trimming took off 6 bases at V and 1 base at J, with 12 bases between the two ends. CDR3 sequence: CASRKAPGNTGELFF. Here the CDR3 DNA reads TGTGCCAGCAGGAAAGCCCCGGGGAACACCGGGGAGCTGTTTTTT.

This rearrangement joins TRBV12-3 or TRBV12-4 to TRBJ1-3; D not certain. V lost 4 bases and J 4 bases, leaving 5 bases between the germline ends. The CDR3 consists of 12 residues. Written as DNA, the CDR3 is TGTGCCAGCAGTTATACAGGAAACACCATATATTTT. Translated, it gives CASSYTGNTIYF.

This clonotype appeared a few times. The chain uses TRBV7-6 and TRBJ2-7, with a possible D match to TRBD1 (6 bases). Per germline, CDR1 SGHVS and CDR2 FNYEAQ. V was shortened by 0 bases and J by 6 bases, with 12 bases between the two germline ends. The CDR3 extends over 14 amino acids. CDR3 loop: CASSLAGASGEQYF. The CDR3 region has the DNA TGTGCCAGCAGCTTAGCGGGGGCGTCGGGCGAGCAGTACTTC.

The chain is built from TRBV4-2 and TRBJ2-1; D not resolved. This CDR3 has 17 residues. CDR1 is LGHNA, CDR2 YNFKEQ, per germline. V lost 1 base, J lost 5 bases, and 18 bases lay in between. The CDR3 sequence is CASSQGVGEQVNNEQFF. CDR3 DNA: TGTGCCAGCAGCCAAGGGGTTGGGGAACAAGTAAACAATGAGCAGTTCTTC.

A few counts support this clonotype. This chain uses TRBV6-1 with TRBJ1-1, with 8 bases fitting TRBD1. CDR3 length equals 15 residues. V shed 3 bases and J 4 bases; nucleotides not matched to a gene: 7. The germline gives CDR1 MNHNS, CDR2 SASEGT. CDR3 residues: CASSDRGQGSTEAFF. CDR3 DNA sequence: TGTGCCAGCAGTGATCGTGGACAGGGTAGCACTGAAGCTTTCTTT.

This clonotype was picked up a small number of times. This chain uses TRBV4-2 with TRBJ2-5, with D unclear. Germline V CDR1 and CDR2: LGHNA, YNFKEQ. V was shortened by 0 bases and J by 4 bases, with 12 bases between the two germline ends. The CDR3 is 15 amino acids. The CDR3 sequence is CASSQERQSGETQYF. The CDR3 DNA sequence: TGTGCCAGCAGCCAAGAGAGGCAATCAGGAGAGACCCAGTACTTC.

This clonotype was counted a few times. This chain links TRBV11-1 with TRBJ2-2; 9 bases fit TRBD1. The V and J ends lost 2 bases and 4 bases, in that order; junction bases with no gene match: 5. Per the germline V gene, CDR1 is SGHAT and CDR2 is FQDESV (reference sequence). The CDR3 loop spans 16 amino acids. The CDR3 DNA sequence: TGTGCCAGCAGCTTATGGACAGGGGACGGCACCGGGGAGCTGTTTTTT. It specifies CASSLWTGDGTGELFF.

In its sample, this clonotype was seen a few times. The rearrangement joins TRBV29-1 to TRBJ2-1; D not certain. Trimming pared 3 bases from V and 5 bases from J, leaving 11 bases between. The V gene's germline CDR1 is SQVTM and CDR2 ANQGSEA. The CDR3 loop spans 13 amino acids. This chain's CDR3 is CSVDGRPNNEQFF. CDR3 nucleotide sequence: TGCAGCGTTGACGGGCGGCCCAACAATGAGCAGTTCTTC.

This clonotype was found a few times. CDR3 in amino acids: CASSHLFSGDNYGYTF. DNA of the CDR3: TGTGCCAGCAGCCACCTTTTCTCAGGGGATAACTATGGCTACACCTTC. V usage is TRBV7-6 and J usage is TRBJ1-2, with D tentatively TRBD1 (6 bases). V was shortened by 5 bases and J by 1 base, with 17 bases between the two germline ends. The CDR3 spans 16 residues. CDR1 and CDR2 (germline): SGHVS, FNYEAQ. Combining the CDR3 with reference TRBV7-6 and TRBJ1-2 gives the whole variable domain GAGVSQSPRYKVTKRGQDVALRCDPISGHVSLYWYRQALGQGPEFLTYFNYEAQQDKSGLPNDRFSAERPEGSISTLTIQRTEQRDSAMYRCASSHLFSGDNYGYTFGSGTRLTVV.

The V call is TRBV7-9, the J call TRBJ2-7; D perhaps matches TRBD2 (6 bases). This CDR3 has 14 amino acids. CDR1 and CDR2 (germline): SEHNR, FQNEAQ (reference sequence). V dropped 3 bases and J dropped 5 bases, with 14 bases sitting between them. The CDR3 DNA follows: TGTGCCAGCAGCTTGGTCGGGAGAGATCACGAGCAGTACGTC. Translation: CASSLVGRDHEQYV.

The rearrangement joins TRBV20-1 to TRBJ2-5; the match to TRBD2 covers 10 bases. Trimming took 4 bases from V and 4 from J; bases not matched to a gene: 9. This CDR3 comprises 15 residues. The V gene's germline CDR1 is DFQATT and CDR2 SNEGSKA (reference sequence). CDR3 sequence: CSAKSPSGRGETQYF. CDR3 bases: TGCAGTGCTAAATCCCCTAGCGGGAGAGGAGAGACCCAGTACTTC.

This chain connects TRBV2 to TRBJ1-3, with D uncertain. Germline CDR1 SNHLY, CDR2 FYNNEI. V was trimmed by 4 bases and J by 2 bases, leaving 9 bases between them. This CDR3 region has 14 residues. The CDR3 is CASSGYPAGNTIYF. The CDR3, as DNA: TGTGCCAGCAGTGGGTATCCTGCTGGAAACACCATATATTTT.

The V gene is TRBV7-9, the J gene TRBJ2-2; D might be TRBD1 or TRBD2, each matching 6 bases. CDR1 is SEHNR and CDR2 is FQNEAQ in the germline V gene (reference sequence). CDR3 length: 17 residues. V lost 3 bases and J lost 3, with 17 bases in between. This CDR3 is CASSLIRGQRDTGELFF. The CDR3 coding sequence is TGTGCCAGCAGCTTGATTCGGGGGCAAAGGGACACCGGGGAGCTGTTTTTT.

This clonotype was counted between two and nine times. V gene TRBV29-1 combines with J gene TRBJ2-3; TRBD2 is a possible D gene (5 bases). The CDR3 contains 13 residues. Trimming stripped 3 bases from V and 6 bases from J, with 13 bases between. Per germline, CDR1 SQVTM and CDR2 ANQGSEA. This CDR3 is CSVDLPGTDTQYF. As DNA, the CDR3 is TGCAGCGTTGATCTTCCGGGAACGGATACGCAGTATTTT.

The V and J genes are TRBV28 and TRBJ2-7, with 7 bases identical to TRBD1. Trimming cost V 5 bases and J 3 bases; bases outside gene matches: 10. CDR1 is MDHEN, CDR2 SYDVKM, per germline. This CDR3 spans 15 amino acids. This CDR3 is CASSPEPGQYYEQYV. CDR3 bases: TGTGCCAGCAGTCCAGAACCGGGACAGTACTACGAGCAGTACGTC.

The rearrangement joins TRBV5-1 to TRBJ2-3, with D possibly TRBD1 on 5 matching bases. The germline CDR1 and CDR2 sequences are SGHRS and YFSETQ. This CDR3 spans 16 amino acids. V lost 0 bases, J lost 4 bases, and 15 bases lay in between. CDR3 amino acids: CASSLELPRVPDTQYF. The CDR3 nucleotides read TGCGCCAGCAGCTTGGAACTACCCAGGGTCCCAGATACGCAGTATTTT.

This clonotype was seen only a few times. The chain uses TRBV20-1 and TRBJ2-3; 10 positions agree with TRBD2. V trimming: 5 bases; J trimming: 2 bases; junction bases outside the gene matches: 4. CDR3 length: 14 residues. Germline V lookup: CDR1 DFQATT, CDR2 SNEGSKA (reference sequence). The CDR3: CSASTSGNTDTQYF. As DNA, the CDR3 is TGCAGTGCTTCTACTAGCGGGAACACAGATACGCAGTATTTT.

This clonotype was observed a handful of times. The rearrangement joins TRBV3-1 to TRBJ1-6; D possibly corresponds to TRBD1 (5 bases). The CDR3 covers 16 residues. The germline V gene has CDR1 LGHDT and CDR2 YNNKEL (reference sequence). V shed 1 base and J shed 9 bases, with 16 bases lying between them. The CDR3 DNA reads TGTGCCAGCAGCCAAGGGGAGGCAGGGCCGGGTTCACCCCTCCACTTT. Translating gives CASSQGEAGPGSPLHF.

This clonotype was detected a few times. The gene calls are TRBV25-1 and TRBJ2-2, with D unclear. Looked up from germline, CDR1 is MGHDK and CDR2 is SYGVNS. V lost 6 bases and J lost 1, with 6 bases in between. CDR3 length: 13 residues. CDR3 DNA sequence: TGTGCCAGCAGGCTCATGAACACCGGGGAGCTGTTTTTT. Its protein product is CASRLMNTGELFF.

This rearrangement joins TRBV20-1 to TRBJ2-3; possibly TRBD1 or TRBD2 for D (5 bases each). Trimming took off 6 bases at V and 5 bases at J, with 15 bases between the two ends. Germline V gives CDR1 DFQATT, CDR2 SNEGSKA (reference sequence). The CDR3 has 13 residues. The CDR3 reads CSADRGLGDTQYF. The DNA for the CDR3 is TGCAGTGCCGATCGGGGCTTAGGAGATACGCAGTATTTT.

CDR3 nucleotides: TGTGCCAGCAGTTTTTCCGGAACCATGAACACTGAAGCTTTCTTT. Amino acids: CASSFSGTMNTEAFF. The chain uses TRBV12-3 or TRBV12-4 and TRBJ1-1, with D hard to call. Trimming removed 3 bases at V and 0 bases at J, with 11 bases between. CDR3 length: 15 residues.

This clonotype showed up just a few times. The J gene is TRBJ1-2, the V gene TRBV14; D is ambiguous. This CDR3 spans 14 amino acids. Germline CDR1 is SGHDN and CDR2 is FVKESK. V dropped 3 bases and J dropped 2 bases, with 10 bases sitting between them. CDR3 nucleotides: TGTGCCAGCAGCCACGTAGGCATAAACTATGGCTACACCTTC. Its translation: CASSHVGINYGYTF.

The J gene is TRBJ2-4, the V gene TRBV3-1; no firm D call. CDR3 length: 15 residues. Trimming cost V 5 bases and J 0 bases, with 11 bases left between them. CDR1 and CDR2 from the germline V gene are LGHDT and YNNKEL (reference sequence). The CDR3 loop is CASSSDGLAKNIQYF. CDR3 sequence (DNA): TGTGCCAGCAGCTCCGACGGCCTAGCCAAAAACATTCAGTACTTC.

V is TRBV6-1 and J is TRBJ2-7; D tentatively reads TRBD1 or TRBD2 (5 bases each). Germline CDR1 reads MNHNS; CDR2 reads SASEGT. The V and J ends lost 7 bases and 0 bases respectively, with 10 bases between them. This CDR3 comprises 13 residues. CDR3 loop: CASNLGTSYEQYF. CDR3 nucleotides: TGTGCCAGCAACCTAGGGACCTCCTACGAGCAGTACTTC.

The chain couples TRBV5-6 to TRBJ1-6, with 7 bases identical to TRBD1. Trimming removed 6 bases from V and 6 bases from J; junction bases left unmatched: 9. Germline V gene data show CDR1 as SGHDT and CDR2 as YYEEEE. CDR3 length: 15 amino acids. The CDR3 loop is CASMMTGLGNSPLHF. The CDR3 nucleotides are TGTGCCAGCATGATGACAGGGCTTGGTAATTCACCCCTCCACTTT.

V is TRBV12-3 or TRBV12-4 and J is TRBJ2-3, with 14 nucleotides matching TRBD2. The ends lost 4 bases at V and 1 base at J; junction bases unmatched: 7. CDR3 size: 18 residues. This CDR3 is CASSSGTSGRWGTDTQYF. The CDR3 nucleotides are TGTGCCAGCAGTTCCGGGACTAGCGGGAGATGGGGCACAGATACGCAGTATTTT.

This clonotype turned up a few times. This chain links TRBV12-3 or TRBV12-4 with TRBJ1-5; possible D gene TRBD1, 5 bases. This CDR3 has 15 residues. V was trimmed by 2 bases and J by 5 bases, leaving 13 bases between them. CDR3 protein: CASSLFQGGDQPQHF. In DNA form, the CDR3 reads TGTGCCAGCAGTTTATTCCAGGGAGGCGATCAGCCCCAGCATTTT.

This clonotype was observed a few times. This rearrangement joins TRBV3-1 to TRBJ1-2; perhaps TRBD1 as D (5 bases). V was pared by 2 bases and J by 6 bases, with 13 bases between. The CDR3 runs to 14 residues. The germline CDR1 and CDR2 sequences are LGHDT and YNNKEL (reference sequence). The CDR3 region has the DNA TGTGCCAGCAGCCAAAGGGGAGCCCCGGATGGCTACACCTTC. Translation gives CASSQRGAPDGYTF.

V gene TRBV7-9 combines with J gene TRBJ1-5, with D perhaps matching TRBD1 (5 bases). Trimming stripped 5 bases from V and 4 bases from J, with 12 bases between. The CDR3 is made up of 14 amino acids. Germline CDR1 and CDR2: SEHNR and FQNEAQ (reference sequence). The chain's CDR3 is CASSPRDPNQPQHF. Here the CDR3 DNA reads TGTGCCAGCAGCCCCCGGGACCCTAATCAGCCCCAGCATTTT. Filled out from reference TRBV7-9 and TRBJ1-5, the complete variable domain reads DTGVSQNPRHKITKRGQNVTFRCDPISEHNRLYWYRQTLGQGPEFLTYFQNEAQLEKSRLLSDRFSAERPKGSFSTLEIQRTEQGDSAMYLCASSPRDPNQPQHFGDGTRLSIL.

V and J are TRBV6-4 and TRBJ2-1; 7 bases are shared with TRBD1. The V segment lost 7 bases and the J segment 0 bases; nucleotides outside the gene matches: 6. Looked up from germline, CDR1 is MRHNA and CDR2 is SNTAGT. The CDR3 extends over 15 amino acids. CDR3 in amino acids: CASIYGTVSYNEQFF. In DNA form, the CDR3 reads TGTGCCAGCATCTACGGGACAGTCTCCTACAATGAGCAGTTCTTC.